This T cell receptor beta chain was found in a study of Ad26.COV2.S vaccination and SARS-CoV-2 variants. This CDR3 is built from 16 residues. Per the germline V gene, CDR1 is MNHNY and CDR2 is SVGAGI (reference sequence). V was shortened by 3 bases and J by 2 bases, with 11 bases between the two germline ends. Clones were read by immunoSEQ multiplex PCR, and TCRdb kept only the in-frame ones, dropping some. Among roughly 680,000 clones listed, around 92% were seen once. Treatment: about 20 received Ad26.COV2.S at low or high dose, single or two shots; about 5 received placebo; per-sample allocation not given. It was on day 63 after the first vaccine or placebo injection that samples were taken.

V and J are TRBV6-6 and TRBJ2-6, with no clear D. The source material was peripheral blood, sampled in a trial of Ad26.COV2.S vaccine versus placebo. The sequence was collected from a person between 18 and 60 years old who received the Ad26.COV2.S COVID-19 vaccine or a placebo. CDR3 in amino acids: CASSYWTFPGANVLTF. The CDR3 DNA reads TGTGCCAGCAGTTATTGGACGTTCCCTGGGGCCAACGTCCTGACTTTC.